Below, 19 T cell receptor beta chains from the same sample are listed, as sequenced in a study of control samples from healthy donors and cancer patients. Generated by immunoSEQ multiplex PCR, the TCRdb table keeps only in-frame clones and is missing some. The sample gives about 150,000 clones, approximately 86% of which show up once; around 1.6% is in the top ten. Material: blood. The receptors originated from a man aged 18-30 years in good health.

In its sample, this clone was seen a few times. The CDR3 reads CASSPGQGNTEAFF. Written as DNA, the CDR3 is TGTGCCAGTAGCCCGGGACAGGGGAACACTGAAGCTTTCTTT. The V call is TRBV19, the J call TRBJ1-1, with 9 bases aligning to TRBD1. The CDR3 sequence is 14 residues long. The germline gives CDR1 LNHDA, CDR2 SQIVND (reference sequence). J was trimmed by 1 base and V by 6 bases; bases with no gene match: 3.

The CDR3 DNA is TGTGCCAGCAGCTTAGCCTGGGACAGGACAAATTCACCCCTCCACTTT. Translating gives CASSLAWDRTNSPLHF. This chain links TRBV7-2 with TRBJ1-6; TRBD1 matches 8 bases. The trim removed 0 bases at V and 7 bases at J, leaving 5 bases unmatched. The CDR3 is made up of 16 amino acids. Germline V gene sequence: CDR1 SGHTA, CDR2 FQGNSA.

V and J are TRBV28 and TRBJ2-1; D remains unclear. Germline CDR1 MDHEN, CDR2 SYDVKM. The CDR3 is 18 amino acids. V was trimmed by 5 bases and J by 5 bases, leaving 25 bases between them. CDR3 DNA: TGTGCCAGCAGTCTCAACCTTCCCCGGGCAGGCCGGAACAATGAGCAGTTCTTC. Protein: CASSLNLPRAGRNNEQFF.

The chain combines TRBV29-1 with TRBJ1-4; maybe TRBD1 (5 bases). Germline assignment: CDR1 SQVTM and CDR2 ANQGSEA. The CDR3 consists of 12 residues. Trimming stripped 6 bases from V and 5 bases from J, with 10 bases between. CDR3 bases: TGCAGCGTCGGCAACAGGAATGAAAAACTGTTTTTT. Translating it yields CSVGNRNEKLFF.

The chain combines TRBV4-2 with TRBJ2-1, with 12 nucleotides matching TRBD2. Trimming at V came to 0 bases and at J to 9 bases, leaving 9 bases not matched to a gene. The CDR3 has 17 amino acids. Germline V gives CDR1 LGHNA, CDR2 YNFKEQ. For the CDR3, the DNA is TGTGCCAGCAGCCAAGATCAGTCTAGCGGGGGGGCCTTTGAGCAGTTCTTC. Its translation: CASSQDQSSGGAFEQFF.

The rearrangement uses TRBV6-5 and TRBJ1-1; 8 positions agree with TRBD1. This CDR3 spans 15 amino acids. The germline V gene has CDR1 MNHEY and CDR2 SVGAGI. Trimming removed 2 bases from V and 2 bases from J; junction bases left unmatched: 4. The CDR3, as DNA: TGTGCCAGCAGTTACCAGGGGGCGATCAACACTGAAGCTTTCTTT. As protein: CASSYQGAINTEAFF.

J is TRBJ1-3 and V is TRBV4-2; D possibly corresponds to TRBD1 (5 bases). This CDR3 contains 15 residues. Germline V gene lookup returns CDR1 LGHNA and CDR2 YNFKEQ. V was clipped by 0 bases and J by 4 bases, with 10 bases between them. CDR3 DNA: TGTGCCAGCAGCCAAGATAGGGGTGACGGAAACACCATATATTTT. This encodes CASSQDRGDGNTIYF.

The gene calls are TRBV7-8 and TRBJ2-1; 9 nucleotides align to TRBD1. The CDR3 covers 16 residues. The germline CDR1 and CDR2 sequences are SGHVS and FQNEAQ. Losses at the gene ends were 1 base for V and 2 bases for J; bases not matched to a gene: 3. CDR3 sequence: CASSLDRGQAYNEQFF. The CDR3 nucleotides are TGTGCCAGCAGCTTAGACAGGGGGCAAGCCTACAATGAGCAGTTCTTC.

This chain joins TRBV6-2 or TRBV6-3 and TRBJ2-7; 14 bases agree with TRBD2. The CDR3 totals 19 residues. V shed 6 bases and J 0 bases; nucleotides not matched to a gene: 13. The germline gives CDR1 MNHEY, CDR2 SVGEGT. DNA for the CDR3: TGTGCCAGCAGCCCCACGGGGACTAGCGGGGGTTTCAGCTCCTACGAGCAGTACTTC. Translation: CASSPTGTSGGFSSYEQYF.

This clone was seen only a few times. The J gene is TRBJ1-4, the V gene TRBV5-3, with 9 bases fitting TRBD1. TRBV5-3 is marked as an open reading frame, function uncertain. V dropped 3 bases and J dropped 1; count of bases not matched to a gene: 16. The CDR3 extends over 20 amino acids. The CDR3 nucleotides are TGTGCCAGAAGCTATAGCGAGAAGAACAGGGGGCAAATAACTAATGAAAAACTGTTTTTT. Translated: CARSYSEKNRGQITNEKLFF.

V gene TRBV29-1 combines with J gene TRBJ1-1; D perhaps matches TRBD1 (5 bases). V dropped 2 bases and J dropped 10 bases, with 17 bases sitting between them. In germline, CDR1 is SQVTM, CDR2 ANQGSEA. The CDR3 has 13 amino acids. CDR3 loop: CSVEIGSGLIAFF. In nucleotides, the CDR3 is TGCAGCGTTGAAATCGGGTCAGGGTTAATAGCTTTCTTT.

J is TRBJ2-2 and V is TRBV21-1; the table's D call of TRBD2 was not tested on the DNA. TRBV21-1 is described as a pseudogene. This CDR3 spans 16 amino acids. The CDR3 nucleotides are TGTGCCAGCAGCAAAGGGCTAGCGGGAAACACCGGGGAGCTGTTTTTT. Protein: CASSKGLAGNTGELFF.

This chain joins TRBV19 and TRBJ1-1, with unresolved D. The CDR3 covers 13 residues. The V end lost 7 bases, the J end lost 0 bases, and 9 bases lay between the germline ends. CDR1 and CDR2 from the germline V gene are LNHDA and SQIVND (reference sequence). The CDR3 sequence: CASTESMNTEAFF. In DNA, the CDR3 is TGTGCCAGTACTGAGAGCATGAACACTGAAGCTTTCTTT.

The chain couples TRBV5-1 to TRBJ2-2; 7 bases match TRBD1. Per germline, CDR1 SGHRS and CDR2 YFSETQ. The CDR3 loop spans 16 amino acids. V shed 0 bases, J shed 2 bases, and the junction held 4 bases outside the gene matches. CDR3 protein: CASSLVAGGNTGELFF. The CDR3, as DNA: TGCGCCAGCAGCTTGGTGGCAGGGGGTAACACCGGGGAGCTGTTTTTT.

This clone has only one observation. This chain joins TRBV27 and TRBJ2-7; tentatively, D is TRBD1 (6 bases). CDR1 is MNHEY, CDR2 SMNVEV, per germline (reference sequence). With 4 bases removed from V and 4 bases from J, the gap between germline ends came to 11 bases. The CDR3 runs 13 residues. Here the CDR3 reads CASSSGAFYEQYF. In DNA, the CDR3 is TGTGCCAGCAGTTCAGGGGCTTTTTACGAGCAGTACTTC.

V and J are TRBV29-1 and TRBJ2-7, with TRBD1 matching over 10 bases. The germline V gene encodes CDR1 SQVTM and CDR2 ANQGSEA. V trimming: 7 bases; J trimming: 3 bases; junction bases outside the gene matches: 12. CDR3 length: 15 residues. In nucleotides, the CDR3 is TGCAGCGCTGCATACTTGGGGACAGGGGACTACGAGCAGTACTTC. This codes for CSAAYLGTGDYEQYF.

In the case of this clone: Other nucleotide sequences from this sample produce the same CDR3. The J gene is TRBJ2-1, the V gene TRBV15, with D tentatively TRBD1 (6 bases). CDR3 length equals 14 residues. The V end was cut by 9 bases, the J end by 6 bases, with 18 bases between. Germline V CDR1 and CDR2: LNHNV, YYDKDF (reference sequence). The CDR3: CATTPGQMGNEQFF. CDR3 coding DNA: TGTGCCACAACCCCGGGACAAATGGGCAATGAGCAGTTCTTC.

DNA of the CDR3: TGTGCCAGCAAGGGTTGGCCCTACAATGAGCAGTTCTTC. Translation gives CASKGWPYNEQFF. V gene TRBV2 combines with J gene TRBJ2-1; unclear D gene. The CDR3 is made up of 13 amino acids. Germline V gene data show CDR1 as SNHLY and CDR2 as FYNNEI. Trimming cost V 7 bases and J 2 bases, with 9 bases left between them.

V gene TRBV18 combines with J gene TRBJ1-1; a weak D match, TRBD1 (5 bases). This CDR3 has 13 residues. V dropped 3 bases and J dropped 5 bases, with 10 bases sitting between them. Germline assignment: CDR1 KGHSH and CDR2 LQKENI. This CDR3 is CASSPGTETEAFF. CDR3 bases: TGTGCCAGCTCACCGGGGACGGAAACTGAAGCTTTCTTT.